This TCR beta chain derives from a study of blood T cell repertoires in COVID-19. The count of this clone is one. TCRdb's table, derived via immunoSEQ multiplex PCR, lists solely in-frame clones and lacks some. The profile covers a few hundred thousand clones, with about 70% appearing a single time and about 3.5% taken by the ten largest. Sequencing was done on a sample of peripheral blood. This TCR came from a woman of 80 years or more with acute or convalescent COVID-19.

The CDR3 nucleotides read TGCGCCAGCAGTGAGGGGGGGTTGGCCACAGATACGCAGTATTTT. This gives the protein CASSEGGLATDTQYF. The rearrangement links TRBV10-1 to TRBJ2-3; D is perhaps TRBD2 (6 bases). Trimming cost V 2 bases and J 2 bases, with 11 bases left between them. This CDR3 is 15 amino acids long. From germline, CDR1 is WNHNN and CDR2 SYGVQD (reference sequence).